The sequence of this T cell receptor (beta chain) was determined in a study of blood T cell repertoires in COVID-19. Study background: Material from acute and convalescent COVID-19 was sourced from the United States, Italy and Spain. The analysed material was cDNA or gDNA that came from T cells, B-cell-depleted T cells, or PBMCs.

Authors' methods: How many nucleated cells were present was estimated from reference gene primer amplification. The data were produced by immunoSEQ multiplex PCR, yet TCRdb's version contains in-frame clones alone and is incomplete. V, J and clone size are those of that table, while D and trimming were read from the DNA. This sample has about 94,000 clones, with 80% to 85% found just once. V dropped 4 bases and J dropped 8; count of bases not matched to a gene: 9. This CDR3 has 15 residues. Germline CDR1 reads SGDLS; CDR2 reads YYNGEE. V is TRBV9 and J is TRBJ1-6, with 7 nucleotides matching TRBD1. The sequenced sample consisted of peripheral blood. The clonotype originates from a man in his sixties with acute or convalescent COVID-19. CDR3 loop: CASSLLPTGDSPLHF. Written as DNA, the CDR3 is TGTGCCAGCAGCTTACTACCCACAGGGGATTCACCCCTCCACTTT.